The present T cell receptor beta chain was sequenced within a study of blood T cell repertoires in COVID-19. The data were produced by immunoSEQ multiplex PCR, yet TCRdb's version contains in-frame clones alone and is incomplete. This table holds roughly 180,000 clones, over 65% found once. Each recovered donor of Cohort 3 presented with two negative PCRs, clearance, or symptom resolution. This receptor was obtained from a woman between 45 and 60 years old who had recovered from COVID-19. The sample taken for sequencing was PBMCs or T cells enriched from blood (not recorded which).

The CDR3 nucleotides are TGTGCCAGCAGCACGGCTCCGACTAGCGGGACTAATGAGCAGTTCTTC. The encoded protein is CASSTAPTSGTNEQFF. This sequence joins TRBV5-5 and TRBJ2-1, with 11 bases that match TRBD2. Germline-derived CDR1 and CDR2 are SGHKS and YYEKEE (reference sequence). The trim removed 4 bases at V and 7 bases at J, leaving 10 bases unmatched. The CDR3 runs to 16 residues.